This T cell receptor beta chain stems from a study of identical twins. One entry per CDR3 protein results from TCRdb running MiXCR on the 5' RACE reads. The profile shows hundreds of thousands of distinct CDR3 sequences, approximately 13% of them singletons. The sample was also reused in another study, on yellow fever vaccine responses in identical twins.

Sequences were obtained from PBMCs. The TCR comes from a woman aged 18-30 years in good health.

In nucleotides, the CDR3 is TGCAGCTCCTCCTTTACTAGTCATGAGCAGTTCTTC. Translated, it gives CSSSFTSHEQFF. The chain employs TRBV29-1 and TRBJ2-1, with D maybe TRBD2 (5 bases). The CDR3 length is 12 residues. Germline assignment: CDR1 SQVTM and CDR2 ANQGSEA. The V end lost 8 bases, the J end lost 8 bases, and 16 bases lay between the germline ends.